The 20 T cell receptor beta chains given below trace back to one sample, sequenced in a study of T-cell memory formation after mild COVID-19. TCRdb redid the calling of the 5' RACE reads with MiXCR, one entry per CDR3 protein. The repertoire holds roughly 380,000 distinct CDR3 sequences, with 25% to 30% as singletons. Sequenced input: PBMCs or a T cell subset sorted from them (not recorded which). The receptors were gathered from an adult woman who had mild COVID-19 (a few samples of this study predate the infection). Cell type and time point are not known.

The rearrangement joins TRBV11-2 to TRBJ2-2, with 10 bases lining up with TRBD1. The CDR3 has 20 residues. Losses at the gene ends were 3 bases for V and 2 bases for J; bases not matched to a gene: 15. Germline loops: CDR1 SGHAT, CDR2 FQNNGV. The chain's CDR3 is CASSLTLILDRGPNTGELFF. Here the CDR3 DNA reads TGTGCCAGCAGCTTGACTCTCATCCTCGACAGGGGGCCCAACACCGGGGAGCTGTTTTTT.

V usage is TRBV5-1 and J usage is TRBJ2-3, with no clear D. The ends were cut back, 3 bases at V and 5 bases at J, with 13 bases in the middle. Germline V CDR1 and CDR2: SGHRS, YFSETQ. The CDR3 runs to 14 residues. CDR3 nucleotide sequence: TGCGCCAGCAGCTCCCGACGCACGGGAGATACGCAGTATTTT. Translating gives CASSSRRTGDTQYF.

The rearrangement links TRBV15 to TRBJ2-1, with D possibly being TRBD1 (7 bases). There are 15 residues in the CDR3. The germline V gene has CDR1 LNHNV and CDR2 YYDKDF (reference sequence). V was cut by 0 bases and J by 7 bases, with 13 bases left in between. CDR3 sequence: CATSREGSGGNEQFF. The CDR3 bases are TGTGCCACCAGCAGAGAGGGATCAGGGGGGAATGAGCAGTTCTTC.

This clonotype was observed many times. Written as DNA, the CDR3 is TGTGCCAGCAGCCGGGGACTAGCCTACGAGCAGTACTTC. It codes for CASSRGLAYEQYF. The rearrangement uses TRBV5-5 and TRBJ2-7, with 8 bases matching TRBD2. The CDR3 loop spans 13 amino acids. The J segment lost 2 bases and the V segment lost 4 bases, leaving 2 bases of the junction unmatched. Looked up from germline, CDR1 is SGHKS and CDR2 is YYEKEE (reference sequence).

This chain joins TRBV12-3 or TRBV12-4 and TRBJ1-1; D is undetermined. V lost 7 bases and J 4 bases, leaving 13 bases between the germline ends. The CDR3 sequence is 13 residues long. CDR3: CASITPDTTEAFF. The CDR3 region has the DNA TGTGCCAGCATTACCCCGGATACCACTGAAGCTTTCTTT.

This clonotype was seen a few times. J is TRBJ2-2 and V is TRBV15, with TRBD1 identical over 9 bases. The CDR3 sequence is 15 residues long. Germline V CDR1 and CDR2: LNHNV, YYDKDF (reference sequence). V gave up 2 bases and J gave up 6 bases; unmatched junction bases: 4. CDR3 protein: CATSRKTGGPGELFF. The CDR3 DNA sequence: TGTGCCACCAGCAGAAAGACAGGGGGGCCCGGGGAGCTGTTTTTT.

The chain employs TRBV5-1 and TRBJ2-7, with 12 bases matching TRBD2. The J segment lost 3 bases and the V segment lost 6 bases, leaving 7 bases of the junction unmatched. The length of the CDR3 is 15 residues. Germline CDR1 is SGHRS and CDR2 is YFSETQ. CDR3 protein: CASTPTSGGDYEQYF. The CDR3 DNA sequence: TGCGCCAGCACCCCGACTAGCGGGGGAGACTACGAGCAGTACTTC.

The chain couples TRBV6-5 to TRBJ1-4; TRBD1 matches 9 bases. The CDR3 runs 15 residues. In germline, CDR1 is MNHEY, CDR2 SVGAGI. V was clipped by 5 bases and J by 4 bases; unmatched bases: 5. The CDR3 sequence is CASSADRGYNEKLFF. In DNA, the CDR3 is TGTGCCAGCAGTGCCGACAGGGGGTATAATGAAAAACTGTTTTTT.

The chain recombines TRBV5-8 with TRBJ1-4; D remains ambiguous. The CDR3 is 15 residues long. V lost 1 base and J lost 6, with 13 bases in between. Germline CDR1 reads SGHTS; CDR2 reads YDEGEE. The CDR3 here is CASSLPGNSYEKLFF. The CDR3 DNA reads as TGTGCCAGCAGCTTGCCGGGAAACTCTTATGAAAAACTGTTTTTT.

This clonotype turned up a few times. The chain employs TRBV11-2 and TRBJ2-1, with 12 bases aligning to TRBD2. The J segment lost 0 bases and the V segment lost 3 bases, leaving 6 bases of the junction unmatched. CDR3 length: 18 amino acids. The germline CDR1 and CDR2 sequences are SGHAT and FQNNGV. The CDR3 DNA reads TGTGCCAGCAGCTTGCCGGGACTAGCGGGCGGCTCCTACAATGAGCAGTTCTTC. Protein sequence: CASSLPGLAGGSYNEQFF. Filled out from reference TRBV11-2 and TRBJ2-1, the complete variable domain reads EAGVAQSPRYKIIEKRQSVAFWCNPISGHATLYWYQQILGQGPKLLIQFQNNGVVDDSQLPKDRFSAERLKGVDSTLKIQPAKLEDSAVYLCASSLPGLAGGSYNEQFFGPGTRLTVL.

This clonotype was found a few times. The rearrangement uses TRBV5-1 and TRBJ2-1, with 12 bases identical to TRBD2. The germline V gene encodes CDR1 SGHRS and CDR2 YFSETQ. The CDR3 length is 15 residues. With 4 bases clipped from V and 6 bases from J, the junction kept 5 bases outside the gene matches. In DNA form, the CDR3 reads TGCGCCAGCAGCCCTCTACTAGCGGGAGGCAATGAGCAGTTCTTC. Its protein is CASSPLLAGGNEQFF.

This clonotype appeared a few times. The V and J genes are TRBV9 and TRBJ2-5, with 8 positions matching TRBD1. Germline V lookup: CDR1 SGDLS, CDR2 YYNGEE. The CDR3 contains 16 residues. The ends lost 3 bases at V and 1 base at J; junction bases unmatched: 8. The DNA for the CDR3 is TGTGCCAGCAGCGCCGGACTCGGGACAGGCCAAGAGACCCAGTACTTC. Translation: CASSAGLGTGQETQYF.

The rearrangement uses TRBV12-5 and TRBJ2-1; 9 nucleotides align to TRBD2. V was pared by 0 bases and J by 3 bases, with 3 bases of the junction left unmatched. Germline CDR1 and CDR2: LGHNT and FRNRAP. This CDR3 spans 16 amino acids. CDR3 DNA sequence: TGTGCTAGTGGTTTGGTAGGACTAGCGAGCTACAATGAGCAGTTCTTC. Protein sequence: CASGLVGLASYNEQFF.

This clonotype has just a few counts. This chain uses TRBV7-9 with TRBJ2-6; no firm D call. The CDR3 loop spans 15 amino acids. CDR1 SEHNR and CDR2 FQNEAQ come from the germline V gene (reference sequence). With 10 bases removed from V and 1 base from J, the gap between germline ends came to 14 bases. The CDR3 DNA sequence: TGTGCCACCCGCCCTCTGGCGTCTGGGGCCAACGTCCTGACTTTC. Translated, it gives CATRPLASGANVLTF.

This clonotype appeared many times. V usage is TRBV5-1 and J usage is TRBJ1-2, with D unresolved. Trimming cost V 0 bases and J 0 bases, with 3 bases left between them. This CDR3 region has 13 residues. Germline CDR1 SGHRS, CDR2 YFSETQ. CDR3 nucleotide sequence: TGCGCCAGCAGCTTGGATCCTAACTATGGCTACACCTTC. This encodes CASSLDPNYGYTF. Filled out from reference TRBV5-1 and TRBJ1-2, the complete variable domain reads KAGVTQTPRYLIKTRGQQVTLSCSPISGHRSVSWYQQTPGQGLQFLFEYFSETQRNKGNFPGRFSGRQFSNSRSEMNVSTLELGDSALYLCASSLDPNYGYTFGSGTRLTVV.

There are a few counts of this clonotype. The V call is TRBV6-2 or TRBV6-3, the J call TRBJ2-3, with a possible D match to TRBD2 (5 bases). V was trimmed by 2 bases and J by 5 bases, leaving 11 bases between them. Germline V gene sequence: CDR1 MNHEY, CDR2 SVGEGT. This CDR3 has 14 residues. This chain's CDR3 is CASSYVAGGDTQYF. The CDR3 DNA is TGTGCCAGCAGTTACGTTGCGGGTGGAGATACGCAGTATTTT.

This chain links TRBV23-1 with TRBJ1-6, with 8 bases aligning to TRBD1. TRBV23-1 is an open reading frame, and its role is uncertain. This CDR3 has 15 residues. V was pared by 6 bases and J by 7 bases, with 8 bases of the junction left unmatched. CDR3 bases: TGCGCCAGCAGCCCAGAAGACAGGGGAAATTCACCCCTCCACTTT. Its translation: CASSPEDRGNSPLHF.

This clonotype has only a few counts. The CDR3 protein is CASSPTLQGAKNIQYF. The CDR3 coding sequence is TGTGCCAGCAGCCCAACATTACAGGGAGCCAAAAACATTCAGTACTTC. V is TRBV7-9 and J is TRBJ2-4; TRBD1 is a possible D gene (6 bases). The germline gives CDR1 SEHNR, CDR2 FQNEAQ (reference sequence). The CDR3 totals 16 residues. Trimming stripped 5 bases from V and 0 bases from J, with 14 bases between.

This clonotype turned up a few times. The chain combines TRBV7-2 with TRBJ1-4; weak D call: TRBD1 (6 bases). The CDR3 has 15 amino acids. Germline CDR1 and CDR2: SGHTA and FQGNSA. Trimming stripped 5 bases from V and 2 bases from J, with 12 bases between. The CDR3 DNA reads as TGTGCCAGCAGCGCATCAGGGGCGACTAATGAAAAACTGTTTTTT. The encoded protein is CASSASGATNEKLFF.

This chain links TRBV5-1 with TRBJ1-2; TRBD1 matches 8 bases. With V trimmed by 0 bases and J by 7 bases, 8 bases remained unmatched. The germline CDR1 and CDR2 sequences are SGHRS and YFSETQ. The length of the CDR3 is 15 residues. The CDR3 sequence is CASSLAVGQGFGYTF. As DNA, the CDR3 is TGCGCCAGCAGCTTGGCCGTCGGACAGGGCTTTGGCTACACCTTC.